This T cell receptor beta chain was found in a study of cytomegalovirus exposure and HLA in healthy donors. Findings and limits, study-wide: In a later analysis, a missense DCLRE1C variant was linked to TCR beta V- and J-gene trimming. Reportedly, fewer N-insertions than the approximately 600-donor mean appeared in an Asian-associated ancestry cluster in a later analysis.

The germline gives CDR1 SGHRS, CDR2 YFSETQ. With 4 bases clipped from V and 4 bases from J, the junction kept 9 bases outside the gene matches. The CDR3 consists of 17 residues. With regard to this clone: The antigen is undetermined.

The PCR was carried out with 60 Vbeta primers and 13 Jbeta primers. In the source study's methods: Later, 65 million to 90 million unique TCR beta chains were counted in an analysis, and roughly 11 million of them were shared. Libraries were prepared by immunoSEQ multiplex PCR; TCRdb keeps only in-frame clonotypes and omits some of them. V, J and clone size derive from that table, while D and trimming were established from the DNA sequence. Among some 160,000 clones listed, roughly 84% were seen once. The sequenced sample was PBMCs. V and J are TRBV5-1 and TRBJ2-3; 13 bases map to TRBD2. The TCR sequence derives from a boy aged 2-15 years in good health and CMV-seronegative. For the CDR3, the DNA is TGCGCCAGCAGCCCGATAACTAGCGGGAGGGCCCCAGATACGCAGTATTTT. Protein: CASSPITSGRAPDTQYF. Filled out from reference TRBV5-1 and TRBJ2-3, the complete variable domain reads KAGVTQTPRYLIKTRGQQVTLSCSPISGHRSVSWYQQTPGQGLQFLFEYFSETQRNKGNFPGRFSGRQFSNSRSEMNVSTLELGDSALYLCASSPITSGRAPDTQYFGPGTRLTVL.